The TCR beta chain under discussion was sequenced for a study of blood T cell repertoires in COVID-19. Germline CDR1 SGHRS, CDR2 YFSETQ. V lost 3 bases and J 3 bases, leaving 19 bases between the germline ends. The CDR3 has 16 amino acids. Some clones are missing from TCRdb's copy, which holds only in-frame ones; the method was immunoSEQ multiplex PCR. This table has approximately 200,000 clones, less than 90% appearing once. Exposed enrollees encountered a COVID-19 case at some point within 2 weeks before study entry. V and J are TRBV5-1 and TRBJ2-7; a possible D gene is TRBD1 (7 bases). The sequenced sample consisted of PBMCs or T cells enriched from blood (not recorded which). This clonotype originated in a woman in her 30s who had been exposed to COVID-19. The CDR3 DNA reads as TGCGCCAGCAGCTGGGTGACAGGGACGGAGGGCTACGAGCAGTACTTC. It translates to CASSWVTGTEGYEQYF.